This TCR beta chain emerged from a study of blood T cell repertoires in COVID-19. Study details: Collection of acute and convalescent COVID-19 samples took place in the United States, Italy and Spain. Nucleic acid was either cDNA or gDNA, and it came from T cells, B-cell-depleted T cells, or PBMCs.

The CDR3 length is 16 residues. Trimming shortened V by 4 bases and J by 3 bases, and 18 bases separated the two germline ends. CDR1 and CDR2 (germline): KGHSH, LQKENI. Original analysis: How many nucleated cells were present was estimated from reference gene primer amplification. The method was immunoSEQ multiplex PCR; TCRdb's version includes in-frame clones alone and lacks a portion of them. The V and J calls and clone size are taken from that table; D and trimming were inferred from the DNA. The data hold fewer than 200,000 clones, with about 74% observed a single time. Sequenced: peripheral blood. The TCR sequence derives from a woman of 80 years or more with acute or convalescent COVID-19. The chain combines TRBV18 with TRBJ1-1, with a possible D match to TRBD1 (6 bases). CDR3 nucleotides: TGTGCCAGCTCACAAACCAAATTCAGGGGTGACACTGAAGCTTTCTTT. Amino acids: CASSQTKFRGDTEAFF.